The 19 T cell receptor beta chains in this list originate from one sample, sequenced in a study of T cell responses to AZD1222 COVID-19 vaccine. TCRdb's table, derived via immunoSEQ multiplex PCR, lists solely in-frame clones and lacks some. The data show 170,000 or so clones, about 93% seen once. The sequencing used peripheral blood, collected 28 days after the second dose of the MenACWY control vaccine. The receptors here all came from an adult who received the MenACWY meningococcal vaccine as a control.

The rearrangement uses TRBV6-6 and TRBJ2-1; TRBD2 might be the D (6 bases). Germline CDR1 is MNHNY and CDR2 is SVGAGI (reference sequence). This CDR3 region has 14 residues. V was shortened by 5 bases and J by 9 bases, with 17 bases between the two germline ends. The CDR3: CASSGNRGTGEQFF. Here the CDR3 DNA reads TGTGCCAGCAGTGGCAACCGGGGGACCGGTGAGCAGTTCTTC.

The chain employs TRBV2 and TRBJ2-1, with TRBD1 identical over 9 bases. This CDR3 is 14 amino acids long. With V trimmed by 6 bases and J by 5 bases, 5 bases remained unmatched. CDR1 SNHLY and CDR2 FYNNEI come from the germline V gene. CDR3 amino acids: CASSPTGGHNEQFF. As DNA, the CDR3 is TGTGCCAGCAGCCCGACAGGGGGTCACAATGAGCAGTTCTTC.

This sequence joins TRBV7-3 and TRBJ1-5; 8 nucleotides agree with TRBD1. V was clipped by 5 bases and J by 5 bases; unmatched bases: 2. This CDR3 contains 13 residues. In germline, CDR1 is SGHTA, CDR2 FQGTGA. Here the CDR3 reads CASSLTGDQPQHF. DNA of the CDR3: TGTGCCAGCAGCCTGACAGGGGATCAGCCCCAGCATTTT.

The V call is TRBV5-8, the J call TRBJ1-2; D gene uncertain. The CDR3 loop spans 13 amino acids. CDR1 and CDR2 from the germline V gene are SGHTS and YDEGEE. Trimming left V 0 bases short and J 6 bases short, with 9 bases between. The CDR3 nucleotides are TGTGCCAGCAGCTTGGCTCCAGCCCATGGCTACACCTTC. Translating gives CASSLAPAHGYTF. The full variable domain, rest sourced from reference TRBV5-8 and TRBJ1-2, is EAGVTQSPTHLIKTRGQQATLRCSPISGHTSVYWYQQALGLGLQFLLWYDEGEERNRGNFPPRFSGRQFPNYSSELNVNALELEDSALYLCASSLAPAHGYTFGSGTRLTVV.

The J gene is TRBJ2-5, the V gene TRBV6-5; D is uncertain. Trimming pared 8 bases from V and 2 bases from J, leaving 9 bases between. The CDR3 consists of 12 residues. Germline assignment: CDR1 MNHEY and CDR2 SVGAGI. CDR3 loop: CASRTSQETQYF. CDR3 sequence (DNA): TGTGCCAGCCGGACCTCTCAAGAGACCCAGTACTTC.

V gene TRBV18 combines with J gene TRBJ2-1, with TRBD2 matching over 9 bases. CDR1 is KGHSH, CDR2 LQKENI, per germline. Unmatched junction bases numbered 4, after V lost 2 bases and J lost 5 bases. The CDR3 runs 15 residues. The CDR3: CASSPSPSGDNEQFF. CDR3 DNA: TGTGCCAGCTCACCATCTCCTAGCGGGGACAATGAGCAGTTCTTC.

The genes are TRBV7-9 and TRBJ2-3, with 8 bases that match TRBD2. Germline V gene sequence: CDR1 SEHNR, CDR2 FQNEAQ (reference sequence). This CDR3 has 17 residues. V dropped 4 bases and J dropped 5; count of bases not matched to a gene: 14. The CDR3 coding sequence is TGTGCCAGCAGCTCCCGTGCTAGCGGGTCTTTGGGAGATACGCAGTATTTT. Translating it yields CASSSRASGSLGDTQYF.

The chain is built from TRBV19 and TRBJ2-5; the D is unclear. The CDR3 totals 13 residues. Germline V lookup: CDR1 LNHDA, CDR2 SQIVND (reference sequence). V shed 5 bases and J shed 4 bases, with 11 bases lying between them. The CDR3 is CASSLGFGETQYF. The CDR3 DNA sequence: TGTGCCAGTAGTTTGGGTTTTGGAGAGACCCAGTACTTC.

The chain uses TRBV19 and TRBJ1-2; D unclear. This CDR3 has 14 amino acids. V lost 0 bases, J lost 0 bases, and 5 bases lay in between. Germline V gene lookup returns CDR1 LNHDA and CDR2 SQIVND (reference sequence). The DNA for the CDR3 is TGTGCCAGTAGTATAGAGCCGGCTAACTATGGCTACACCTTC. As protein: CASSIEPANYGYTF.

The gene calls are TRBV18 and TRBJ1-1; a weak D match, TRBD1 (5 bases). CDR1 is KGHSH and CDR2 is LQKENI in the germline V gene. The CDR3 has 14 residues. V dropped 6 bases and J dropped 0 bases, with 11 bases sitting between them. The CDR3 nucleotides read TGTGCCAGCTCTCCGGGGCGGTTGAACACTGAAGCTTTCTTT. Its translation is CASSPGRLNTEAFF.

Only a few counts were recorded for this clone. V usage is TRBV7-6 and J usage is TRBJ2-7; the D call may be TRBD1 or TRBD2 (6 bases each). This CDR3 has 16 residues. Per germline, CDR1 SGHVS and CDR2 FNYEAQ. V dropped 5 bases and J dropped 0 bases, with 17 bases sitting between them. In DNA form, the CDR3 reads TGTGCCAGCAGCCTGGGGCCGGGGGCCAGCTCCTACGAGCAGTACTTC. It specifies CASSLGPGASSYEQYF. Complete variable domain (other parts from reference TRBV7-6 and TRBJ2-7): GAGVSQSPRYKVTKRGQDVALRCDPISGHVSLYWYRQALGQGPEFLTYFNYEAQQDKSGLPNDRFSAERPEGSISTLTIQRTEQRDSAMYRCASSLGPGASSYEQYFGPGTRLTVT.

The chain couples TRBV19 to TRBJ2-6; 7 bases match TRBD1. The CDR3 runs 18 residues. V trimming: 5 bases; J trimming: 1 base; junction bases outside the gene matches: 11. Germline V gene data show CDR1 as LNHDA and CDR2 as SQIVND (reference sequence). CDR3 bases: TGTGCCAGTAGTGACCAAGGGGACAGTATATCTGGGGCCAACGTCCTGACTTTC. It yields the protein CASSDQGDSISGANVLTF.

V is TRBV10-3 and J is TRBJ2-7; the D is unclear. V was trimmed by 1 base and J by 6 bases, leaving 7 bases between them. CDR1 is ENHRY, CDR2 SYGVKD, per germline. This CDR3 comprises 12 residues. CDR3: CAISELTSEQYF. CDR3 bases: TGTGCCATCAGTGAGTTGACCAGCGAGCAGTACTTC.

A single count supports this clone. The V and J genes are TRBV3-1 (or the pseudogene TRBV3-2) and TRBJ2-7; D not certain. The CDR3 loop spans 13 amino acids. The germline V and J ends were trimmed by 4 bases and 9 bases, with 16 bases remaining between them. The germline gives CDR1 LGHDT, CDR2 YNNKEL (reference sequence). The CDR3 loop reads CASSPPHFGPQYF. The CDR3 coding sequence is TGTGCCAGCAGCCCCCCTCATTTCGGACCGCAGTACTTC.

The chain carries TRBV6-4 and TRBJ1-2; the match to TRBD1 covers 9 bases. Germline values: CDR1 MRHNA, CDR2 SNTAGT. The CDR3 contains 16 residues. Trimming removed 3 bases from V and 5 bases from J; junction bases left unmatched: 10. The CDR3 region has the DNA TGTGCCAGCAGTGAGACCGGGACAGGGAAACTTTATGGCTACACCTTC. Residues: CASSETGTGKLYGYTF.

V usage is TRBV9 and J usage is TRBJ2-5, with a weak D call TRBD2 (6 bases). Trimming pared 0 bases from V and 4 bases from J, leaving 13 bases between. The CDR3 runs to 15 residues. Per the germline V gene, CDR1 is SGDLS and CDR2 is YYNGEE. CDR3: CASSVVGEEGETQYF. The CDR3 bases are TGTGCCAGCAGCGTAGTAGGGGAGGAGGGAGAGACCCAGTACTTC.

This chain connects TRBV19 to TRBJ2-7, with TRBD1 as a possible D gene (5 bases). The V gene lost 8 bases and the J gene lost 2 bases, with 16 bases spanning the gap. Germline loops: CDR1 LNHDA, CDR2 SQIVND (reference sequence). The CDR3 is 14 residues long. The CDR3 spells CASWGSGPPYEQYF. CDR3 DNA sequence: TGTGCCAGTTGGGGCTCAGGGCCCCCCTACGAGCAGTACTTC.

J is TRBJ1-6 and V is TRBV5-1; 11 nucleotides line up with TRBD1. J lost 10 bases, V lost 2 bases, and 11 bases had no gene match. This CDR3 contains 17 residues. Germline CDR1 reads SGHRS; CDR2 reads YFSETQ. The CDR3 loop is CASSFGRSGQGDSPLHF. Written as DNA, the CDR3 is TGCGCCAGCAGCTTTGGACGATCGGGACAGGGGGACTCACCCCTCCACTTT. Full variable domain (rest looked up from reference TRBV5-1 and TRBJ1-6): KAGVTQTPRYLIKTRGQQVTLSCSPISGHRSVSWYQQTPGQGLQFLFEYFSETQRNKGNFPGRFSGRQFSNSRSEMNVSTLELGDSALYLCASSFGRSGQGDSPLHFGNGTRLTVT.

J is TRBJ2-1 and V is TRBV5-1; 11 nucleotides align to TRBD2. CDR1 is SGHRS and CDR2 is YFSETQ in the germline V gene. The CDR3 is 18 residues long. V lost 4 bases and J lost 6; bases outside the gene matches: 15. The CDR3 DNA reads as TGCGCCAGCAGCCGTTGGGGGACTAGCGGAGATTCCGTCAATGAGCAGTTCTTC. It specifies CASSRWGTSGDSVNEQFF.